The 4 T cell receptor beta chains below come from one sample, sequenced in a study of lymphopenia after photon versus proton radiotherapy. Only in-frame clones appear in the TCRdb table, and some are missing; sequencing was by immunoSEQ multiplex PCR. The sample includes roughly 63,000 clones, approximately 84% of them seen just once. This specimen consisted of peripheral blood, obtained from a patient treated with proton-based radiotherapy. These receptors were taken from a man between 60 and 75 years old with pancreatic cancer.

The chain recombines TRBV6-4 with TRBJ2-1, with 8 bases matching TRBD2. Germline V gives CDR1 MRHNA, CDR2 SNTAGT. The J segment lost 2 bases and the V segment lost 2 bases, leaving 5 bases of the junction unmatched. The CDR3 consists of 16 residues. The CDR3, as DNA: TGTGCCAGCAGTGACGGGACTAGGTACCCCTACAATGAGCAGTTCTTC. As protein: CASSDGTRYPYNEQFF.

This sequence joins TRBV9 and TRBJ2-1, with D perhaps TRBD2 (5 bases). V shed 0 bases and J shed 1 base, with 14 bases lying between them. The germline CDR1 and CDR2 sequences are SGDLS and YYNGEE. The CDR3 length is 17 residues. DNA for the CDR3: TGTGCCAGCAGCGTAGAATTGGAGGTAAAATCCTACAATGAGCAGTTCTTC. Translating gives CASSVELEVKSYNEQFF.

V and J are TRBV6-6 and TRBJ2-3; D possibly corresponds to TRBD2 (6 bases). Germline V lookup: CDR1 MNHNY, CDR2 SVGAGI (reference sequence). This CDR3 is 16 amino acids long. Trimming stripped 2 bases from V and 3 bases from J, with 15 bases between. In DNA form, the CDR3 reads TGTGCCAGCAGTTACGGACTAAAAGGAGGAACAGATACGCAGTATTTT. Amino acid sequence: CASSYGLKGGTDTQYF.

This chain links TRBV9 with TRBJ2-2; 9 bases line up with TRBD2. CDR1 is SGDLS, CDR2 YYNGEE, per germline. J was trimmed by 2 bases and V by 4 bases; bases with no gene match: 6. The CDR3 contains 16 residues. The CDR3 DNA follows: TGTGCCAGCAGCTTCCGGACTAGCGCTAACACCGGGGAGCTGTTTTTT. Translation: CASSFRTSANTGELFF. Combining the CDR3 with reference TRBV9 and TRBJ2-2 gives the whole variable domain DSGVTQTPKHLITATGQRVTLRCSPRSGDLSVYWYQQSLDQGLQFLIQYYNGEERAKGNILERFSAQQFPDLHSELNLSSLELGDSALYFCASSFRTSANTGELFFGEGSRLTVL.